This TCR beta chain appears in the sequencing data of a study of early T cells in non-severe SARS-CoV-2 infection. Background on the study: Bulk RNA from unsorted whole blood was sequenced; chains were unpaired.

Per germline, CDR1 DFQATT and CDR2 SNEGSKA (reference sequence). The CDR3 totals 13 residues. V was clipped by 4 bases and J by 0 bases, with 7 bases between them. Individually, cDNA molecules had unique molecular identifiers attached to them. TCRdb processed the 5' RACE reads anew with MiXCR; each CDR3 protein has one entry. The sample has about 130,000 distinct CDR3 sequences, about 15% seen once; the top ten hold 21%. The chain recombines TRBV20-1 with TRBJ1-5; D is undetermined. The sample taken for sequencing was whole blood. The sequence derives from an adult who was a healthcare worker with PCR-confirmed SARS-CoV-2 infection or an uninfected control (not recorded which). Here the CDR3 reads CSATDYSNQPQHF. The CDR3 DNA reads TGCAGTGCTACAGATTATAGCAATCAGCCCCAGCATTTT.